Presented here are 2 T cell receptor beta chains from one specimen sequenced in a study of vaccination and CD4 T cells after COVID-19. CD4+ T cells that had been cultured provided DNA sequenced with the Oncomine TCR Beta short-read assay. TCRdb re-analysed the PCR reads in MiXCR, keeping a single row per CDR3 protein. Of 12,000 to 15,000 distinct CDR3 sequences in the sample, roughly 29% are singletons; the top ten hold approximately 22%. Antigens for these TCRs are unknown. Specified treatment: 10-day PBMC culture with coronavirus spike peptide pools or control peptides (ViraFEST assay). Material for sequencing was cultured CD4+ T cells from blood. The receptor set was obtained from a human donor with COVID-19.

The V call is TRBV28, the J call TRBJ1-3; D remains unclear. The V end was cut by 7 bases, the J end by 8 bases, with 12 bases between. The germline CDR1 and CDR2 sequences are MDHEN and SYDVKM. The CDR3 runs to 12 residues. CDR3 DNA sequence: TGTGCCAGCACCCTCGGTAGAGACACCATATATTTT. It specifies CASTLGRDTIYF.

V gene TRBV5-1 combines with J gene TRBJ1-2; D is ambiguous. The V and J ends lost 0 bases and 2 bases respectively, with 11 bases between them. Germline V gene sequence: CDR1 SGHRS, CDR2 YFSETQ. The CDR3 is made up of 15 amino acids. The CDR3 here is CASSLDPAANYGYTF. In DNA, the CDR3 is TGCGCCAGCAGCTTGGACCCGGCCGCCAACTATGGCTACACCTTC.